This TCR beta chain was documented in a study of blood T cell repertoires in COVID-19. Overall study: Spain, Italy and the United States supplied samples that represented acute and convalescent COVID-19.

This CDR3 contains 16 residues. Germline V gene sequence: CDR1 LNHDA, CDR2 SQIVND (reference sequence). Trimming left V 6 bases short and J 1 base short, with 15 bases between. Original processing notes: Reference gene primers were amplified, and this amplification served to estimate nucleated cell counts. Repertoires were generated with immunoSEQ multiplex PCR, while TCRdb's copy carries only in-frame clones and drops some. The D gene and trimming were derived from the DNA, and the V and J assignments and clone size from that table. The sample includes about 49,000 clones, around 90% of them seen just once.

The chain has TRBV19 and TRBJ2-2; a weak D match, TRBD1 (6 bases). Sequencing was carried out using peripheral blood. The clonotype was recovered from an elderly man with acute or convalescent COVID-19. DNA for the CDR3: TGTGCCAGTAGAACTACAGGGCTTGGGAACACCGGGGAGCTGTTTTTT. Translation gives CASRTTGLGNTGELFF. The full variable domain, with the rest looked up from reference TRBV19 and TRBJ2-2, is DGGITQSPKYLFRKEGQNVTLSCEQNLNHDAMYWYRQDPGQGLRLIYYSQIVNDFQKGDIAEGYSVSREKKESFPLTVTSAQKNPTAFYLCASRTTGLGNTGELFFGEGSRLTVL.